A selection of T cell receptor beta chains follows, all from one sample in a study of blood T cell repertoires in COVID-19. Sequencing was performed with immunoSEQ multiplex PCR; in TCRdb, only in-frame clones are kept and a portion is missing. The data hold 150,000 to 200,000 clones, with 80% to 85% observed a single time. Sample: peripheral blood. The receptor source for this set is a human donor with acute or convalescent COVID-19. The donor label of this sample is uncertain. Each CDR3 is given with its conserved first and last residue. Fields, in order: D gene, J gene, V gene, clone size, CDR3 DNA, CDR3 protein. A D gene is named only where the DNA matches it firmly. Where a row states a size, it is once, few, many or the class of an expanded clone; other rows omit it.

D gene: TRBD1; J gene: TRBJ1-5; V gene: TRBV28; clone size: -; CDR3 DNA: TGTGCCAGCAGCTTGGGACAGTCTAATCAGCCCCAGCATTTT; CDR3 protein: CASSLGQSNQPQHF
D gene: -; J gene: TRBJ2-3; V gene: TRBV19; clone size: -; CDR3 DNA: TGTGCCAGTAGTATGTACCGGGAGACCCCAGATACGCAGTATTTT; CDR3 protein: CASSMYRETPDTQYF
D gene: -; J gene: TRBJ2-1; V gene: TRBV21-1; clone size: -; CDR3 DNA: TGTGCCAGCATTACCCTCGGCGGACAGGGGTTCTACAATGAGCAGTTCTTC; CDR3 protein: CASITLGGQGFYNEQFF
D gene: -; J gene: TRBJ2-3; V gene: TRBV19; clone size: -; CDR3 DNA: TGTGCCAGTAGTATAGAGGTCAGGGGAACAGATACGCAGTATTTT; CDR3 protein: CASSIEVRGTDTQYF
D gene: TRBD1; J gene: TRBJ1-1; V gene: TRBV9; clone size: -; CDR3 DNA: TGTGCCAGCAGCGTAGGGGGCCGGGGGACAGGCCGCGACACTGAAGCTTTCTTT; CDR3 protein: CASSVGGRGTGRDTEAFF
D gene: TRBD1; J gene: TRBJ2-1; V gene: TRBV7-2; clone size: -; CDR3 DNA: TGTGCCAGCAGCTTAGCCGCCTTAGGGGGACAGGTAGCTCCGAGCTCCTACAATGAGCAGTTCTTC; CDR3 protein: CASSLAALGGQVAPSSYNEQFF
D gene: -; J gene: TRBJ1-2; V gene: TRBV29-1; clone size: -; CDR3 DNA: TGCAGCGTTGCCTCAGGGGACACAGCTAACTATGGCTACACCTTC; CDR3 protein: CSVASGDTANYGYTF
D gene: -; J gene: TRBJ2-7; V gene: TRBV2; clone size: -; CDR3 DNA: TGTGCCAGCACCCTGGGACTGGGAACCTACGAGCAGTACTTC; CDR3 protein: CASTLGLGTYEQYF
D gene: TRBD1; J gene: TRBJ1-3; V gene: TRBV7-9; clone size: -; CDR3 DNA: TGTGCCAGCAGCAGGGAGACAGGGCTTACTGGAAACACCATATATTTT; CDR3 protein: CASSRETGLTGNTIYF
D gene: TRBD1; J gene: TRBJ1-2; V gene: TRBV4-2; clone size: -; CDR3 DNA: TGTGCCAGCAGCCAAGATCCCGGGACAGAACATGGCTACACCTTC; CDR3 protein: CASSQDPGTEHGYTF
D gene: TRBD1; J gene: TRBJ1-6; V gene: TRBV29-1; clone size: -; CDR3 DNA: TGCAGCGTTCGACAGGGAAAGAATTCACCCCTCCACTTT; CDR3 protein: CSVRQGKNSPLHF
D gene: -; J gene: TRBJ1-2; V gene: TRBV18; clone size: -; CDR3 DNA: TGTGCCAGCTCACAGGGGTCCCGGGACTATGGCTACACCTTC; CDR3 protein: CASSQGSRDYGYTF
D gene: -; J gene: TRBJ1-5; V gene: TRBV28; clone size: -; CDR3 DNA: TGTGCCAGCAGTTTACGGGGAGTTGACAATCAGCCCCAGCATTTT; CDR3 protein: CASSLRGVDNQPQHF
D gene: TRBD1; J gene: TRBJ1-1; V gene: TRBV9; clone size: -; CDR3 DNA: TGTGCCAGCAGCCCGACAGGGCTTGCAGCTGAAGCTTTCTTT; CDR3 protein: CASSPTGLAAEAFF
D gene: TRBD1; J gene: TRBJ1-2; V gene: TRBV29-1; clone size: once; CDR3 DNA: TGCAGCGTTGCCCTGACAGGGGCAAATGGCTACACCTTC; CDR3 protein: CSVALTGANGYTF
D gene: -; J gene: TRBJ1-5; V gene: TRBV6-1; clone size: -; CDR3 DNA: TGTGCCAGCAGTGAGGACAGTTATAGCAATCAGCCCCAGCATTTT; CDR3 protein: CASSEDSYSNQPQHF
D gene: TRBD1; J gene: TRBJ1-1; V gene: TRBV19; clone size: -; CDR3 DNA: TGTGCCAGTAGTATAAGGCAGGGGGCCACTGAAGCTTTCTTT; CDR3 protein: CASSIRQGATEAFF
D gene: TRBD1; J gene: TRBJ1-2; V gene: TRBV3-1/TRBV3-2; clone size: few; CDR3 DNA: TGTGCCAGCAGCCAACAACAGGGGAGTGACTATGGCTACACCTTC; CDR3 protein: CASSQQQGSDYGYTF
D gene: -; J gene: TRBJ1-4; V gene: TRBV28; clone size: -; CDR3 DNA: TGTGCCAGCGGGGAGAGGCGGGAAAAACTGTTTTTT; CDR3 protein: CASGERREKLFF
D gene: TRBD2; J gene: TRBJ2-3; V gene: TRBV2; clone size: -; CDR3 DNA: TGTGCCAGCAGGCCCGGGACTACCCCCACAGATACGCAGTATTTT; CDR3 protein: CASRPGTTPTDTQYF
D gene: -; J gene: TRBJ1-4; V gene: TRBV30; clone size: -; CDR3 DNA: TGTGCCTGGAGGGCAGATACTAATGAAAAACTGTTTTTT; CDR3 protein: CAWRADTNEKLFF
D gene: TRBD1; J gene: TRBJ2-5; V gene: TRBV29-1; clone size: once; CDR3 DNA: TGCAGCGGGGTTACAGGGGGAGAGACCCAGTACTTC; CDR3 protein: CSGVTGGETQYF
D gene: TRBD1; J gene: TRBJ1-4; V gene: TRBV3-1/TRBV3-2; clone size: -; CDR3 DNA: TGTGCCAGCAGGAGGACAGGGGGTGGGGAAAAACTGTTTTTT; CDR3 protein: CASRRTGGGEKLFF
D gene: -; J gene: TRBJ1-4; V gene: TRBV10-3; clone size: once; CDR3 DNA: TGTGCCATCAGTGAAACGGGGGAAATAGAAAAACTGTTTTTT; CDR3 protein: CAISETGEIEKLFF
D gene: -; J gene: TRBJ2-3; V gene: TRBV30; clone size: once; CDR3 DNA: TGTGCCTGGAGTGTACGGACTAGCACAGATACGCAGTATTTT; CDR3 protein: CAWSVRTSTDTQYF
D gene: TRBD1; J gene: TRBJ2-7; V gene: TRBV11-1; clone size: -; CDR3 DNA: TGTGCCAGCAGCCTCGGGAGGGGACAGGGGGTCCACGAGCAGTACTTC; CDR3 protein: CASSLGRGQGVHEQYF
D gene: -; J gene: TRBJ1-5; V gene: TRBV7-8; clone size: few; CDR3 DNA: TGTGCCAGCAGCTCCTCGGGGGGCCTCCTGAATCAGCCCCAGCATTTT; CDR3 protein: CASSSSGGLLNQPQHF
D gene: -; J gene: TRBJ1-4; V gene: TRBV30; clone size: -; CDR3 DNA: TGTGCCTGCCAAGGGGCCCGCAATGAAAAACTGTTTTTT; CDR3 protein: CACQGARNEKLFF
D gene: TRBD2; J gene: TRBJ2-1; V gene: TRBV6-1; clone size: -; CDR3 DNA: TGTGCCAGCAGTGAAGTGCCGGGAGGCCCCAAGGATGAGCAGTTCTTC; CDR3 protein: CASSEVPGGPKDEQFF
D gene: -; J gene: TRBJ1-3; V gene: TRBV6-2/TRBV6-3; clone size: -; CDR3 DNA: TGTGCCAGCAGTTACGGGGGCCCGTCCGGCTCTGGAAACACCATATATTTT; CDR3 protein: CASSYGGPSGSGNTIYF
D gene: -; J gene: TRBJ2-4; V gene: TRBV2; clone size: -; CDR3 DNA: TGTGCCAGCGGGGGGTTCAAAAACATTCAGTACTTC; CDR3 protein: CASGGFKNIQYF
D gene: TRBD2; J gene: TRBJ2-2; V gene: TRBV2; clone size: -; CDR3 DNA: TGTGCCAGCGGGTCGGCGGGGGTTGTCGGGGAGCTGTTTTTT; CDR3 protein: CASGSAGVVGELFF
D gene: -; J gene: TRBJ1-1; V gene: TRBV7-6; clone size: -; CDR3 DNA: TGTGCCAGCAGCCTTGGGTCGTGGGGCCACAACACTGAAGCTTTCTTT; CDR3 protein: CASSLGSWGHNTEAFF
D gene: -; J gene: TRBJ2-1; V gene: TRBV11-3; clone size: -; CDR3 DNA: TGTGCCAGCAGCTTACGACACCGCACAGACAATGAGCAGTTCTTC; CDR3 protein: CASSLRHRTDNEQFF
D gene: -; J gene: TRBJ2-7; V gene: TRBV7-2; clone size: -; CDR3 DNA: TGTGCCAGCAGCCGCAGGGCCTACGAGCAGTACTTC; CDR3 protein: CASSRRAYEQYF
D gene: TRBD2; J gene: TRBJ2-7; V gene: TRBV5-4; clone size: once; CDR3 DNA: TGTGCCAGCAGCTTGACTAGCGGGATCTACGAGCAGTACTTC; CDR3 protein: CASSLTSGIYEQYF
D gene: -; J gene: TRBJ2-1; V gene: TRBV5-5; clone size: few; CDR3 DNA: TGTGCCAGCAGCTTGCAGGCGGGATCCAACAATGAGCAGTTCTTC; CDR3 protein: CASSLQAGSNNEQFF
D gene: TRBD1; J gene: TRBJ2-5; V gene: TRBV2; clone size: -; CDR3 DNA: TGTGCCAGCAGTTGGGGACAGCAATTCCAAGAGACCCAGTACTTC; CDR3 protein: CASSWGQQFQETQYF
D gene: TRBD1; J gene: TRBJ2-3; V gene: TRBV2; clone size: -; CDR3 DNA: TGTGCCAGCGGGGGGACAGGGGGAACAGATACGCAGTATTTT; CDR3 protein: CASGGTGGTDTQYF
D gene: TRBD2; J gene: TRBJ2-7; V gene: TRBV10-2; clone size: many; CDR3 DNA: TGCGCCAGCAGAGCAGGACTAGCGGGAGCCTACGAGCAGTACTTC; CDR3 protein: CASRAGLAGAYEQYF
D gene: -; J gene: TRBJ2-2; V gene: TRBV19; clone size: -; CDR3 DNA: TGTGCCAGTAGTATGTCCAGGGCGGACGCGGAGCTGTTTTTT; CDR3 protein: CASSMSRADAELFF
D gene: -; J gene: TRBJ1-1; V gene: TRBV5-1; clone size: -; CDR3 DNA: TGCGCCAGCAGCTCGGGAGTCGGGGCCGTCCAGATCGTTTTCTTT; CDR3 protein: CASSSGVGAVQIVFF